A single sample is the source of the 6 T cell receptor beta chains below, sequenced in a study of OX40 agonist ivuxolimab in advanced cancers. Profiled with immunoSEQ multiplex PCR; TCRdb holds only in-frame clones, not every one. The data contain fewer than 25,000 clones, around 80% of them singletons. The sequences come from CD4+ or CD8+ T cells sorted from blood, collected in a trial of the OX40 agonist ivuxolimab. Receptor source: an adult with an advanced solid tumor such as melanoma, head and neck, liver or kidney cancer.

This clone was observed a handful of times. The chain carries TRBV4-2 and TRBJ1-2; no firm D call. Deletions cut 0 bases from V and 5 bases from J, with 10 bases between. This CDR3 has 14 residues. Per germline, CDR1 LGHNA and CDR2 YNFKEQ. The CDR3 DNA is TGTGCCAGCAGCCAAGATCTTGGGGTTTATGGCTACACCTTC. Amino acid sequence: CASSQDLGVYGYTF.

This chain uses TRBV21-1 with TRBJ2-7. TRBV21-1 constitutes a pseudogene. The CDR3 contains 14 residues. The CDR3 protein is CASSKRKGTYEQYF. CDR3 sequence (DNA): TGTGCCAGCAGCAAACGGAAAGGAACCTACGAGCAGTACTTC.

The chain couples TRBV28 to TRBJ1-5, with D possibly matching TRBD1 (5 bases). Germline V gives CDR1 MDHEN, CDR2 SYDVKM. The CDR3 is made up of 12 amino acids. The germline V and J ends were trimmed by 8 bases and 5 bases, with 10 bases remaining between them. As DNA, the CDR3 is TGTGCCAGCGGGGGTGCTTATCAGCCCCAGCATTTT. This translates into CASGGAYQPQHF.

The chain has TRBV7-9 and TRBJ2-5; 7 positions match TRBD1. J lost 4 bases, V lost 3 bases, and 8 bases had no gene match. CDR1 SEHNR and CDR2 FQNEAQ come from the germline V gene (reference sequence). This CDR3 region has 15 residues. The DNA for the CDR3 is TGTGCCAGCAGCTTGGGGCAGGGGGTAGGAGAGACCCAGTACTTC. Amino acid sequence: CASSLGQGVGETQYF.

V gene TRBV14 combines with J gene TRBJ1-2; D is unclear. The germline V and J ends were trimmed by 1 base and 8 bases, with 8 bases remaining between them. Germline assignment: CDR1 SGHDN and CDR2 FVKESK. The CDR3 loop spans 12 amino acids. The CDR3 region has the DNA TGTGCCAGCAGCCAAGGAGTGCAGGGCTACACCTTC. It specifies CASSQGVQGYTF.

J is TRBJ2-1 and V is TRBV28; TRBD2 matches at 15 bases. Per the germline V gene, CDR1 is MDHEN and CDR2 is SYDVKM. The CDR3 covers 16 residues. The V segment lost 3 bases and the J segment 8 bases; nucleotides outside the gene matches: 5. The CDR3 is CASSFPGLAGGDEQFF. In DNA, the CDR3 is TGTGCCAGCAGTTTCCCCGGACTAGCGGGGGGGGATGAGCAGTTCTTC.